The rows below give T cell receptor beta chains drawn from one sample of a study of blood T cell repertoires in COVID-19. The table came from immunoSEQ multiplex PCR; TCRdb's copy has only in-frame clones and leaves some out. The repertoire has around 73,000 clones, around 77% of them found once; the top ten carry 2% to 2.5%. Sequencing was carried out using peripheral blood. Every receptor here comes from a man in his 70s with COVID-19, enrolled during active disease. Each CDR3 is given with its conserved first and last residue. Fields, in order: CDR3 length, clone size, V gene, D gene, J gene, CDR3 DNA, CDR3 protein. A D gene is named only where the DNA matches it firmly. The size of a clone is reported for some rows only, either as once, few or many, or as a class for expanded clones.

20	-	TRBV2	TRBD1	TRBJ1-2	TGTGCCAGCGGAGGACCTCGATCTATTGGCGGGACAGGGAATCCACAAGGCTACACCTTC	CASGGPRSIGGTGNPQGYTF
18	-	TRBV29-1	-	TRBJ1-2	TGCAGCGTTGAAGATTGGGATTCGGGGAGGGGAGGAGACTATGGCTACACCTTC	CSVEDWDSGRGGDYGYTF
16	-	TRBV28	TRBD1	TRBJ1-4	TGTGCCAGCAGTCGACCGGGACAGGGGGTTCGGGAAAAACTGTTTTTT	CASSRPGQGVREKLFF
16	-	TRBV28	TRBD1	TRBJ2-7	TGTGCCAGCAGTCAAAACCCCGGGACAGGGTCCTACGAGCAGTACTTC	CASSQNPGTGSYEQYF
15	-	TRBV2	-	TRBJ1-5	TGTGCCAGCAGTGAACTTCGGGACACCTATCAGCCCCAGCATTTT	CASSELRDTYQPQHF
12	-	TRBV12-3/TRBV12-4	TRBD1	TRBJ1-2	TGTGCCAGCAGTAATACAGGGGGGGGCTACACCTTC	CASSNTGGGYTF
15	-	TRBV5-1	-	TRBJ1-6	TGCGCCAGCAGCCTCTTCCAGGGAGGTAATTCACCCCTCCACTTT	CASSLFQGGNSPLHF
17	few	TRBV12-5	-	TRBJ2-1	TGTGCTAGAAAAAGCGGAGGAATTCCATTTTGGAACAATGAGCAGTTCTTC	CARKSGGIPFWNNEQFF
18	-	TRBV7-8	TRBD1	TRBJ1-3	TGTGCCAGCAGCTCGACCGGGACAGGGATAATCCTAGGAAACACCATATATTTT	CASSSTGTGIILGNTIYF
13	-	TRBV7-2	-	TRBJ1-5	TGTGCCAGCAGCGCGTCCATTGATCAGCCCCAGCATTTT	CASSASIDQPQHF
15	-	TRBV19	TRBD2	TRBJ2-3	TGTGCCAGTAGGGGACTAGCGGGGAGACTGGATACGCAGTATTTT	CASRGLAGRLDTQYF
13	-	TRBV6-5	-	TRBJ1-1	TGTGCCAGCAGTACTGTGGGGGGGCGTGAAGCTTTCTTT	CASSTVGGREAFF
18	-	TRBV6-2/TRBV6-3	-	TRBJ1-1	TGTGCCAGCAGCCGCTGGACAGAAATCCTACTGCGGAACACTGAAGCTTTCTTT	CASSRWTEILLRNTEAFF
14	-	TRBV28	-	TRBJ1-6	TGTGCCAGCCGCTTTGGAGAAATATATTCACCCCTCCACTTT	CASRFGEIYSPLHF
18	-	TRBV12-5	TRBD2	TRBJ2-2	TGTGCTAGTGGTTTGGGACTAGCGGGAGGGGAGAACACCGGGGAGCTGTTTTTT	CASGLGLAGGENTGELFF
18	-	TRBV15	TRBD1	TRBJ1-5	TGTGCCACCAGCAGAGGACCGGGACAGGGAGTTCGGAATCAGCCCCAGCATTTT	CATSRGPGQGVRNQPQHF
16	-	TRBV7-9	TRBD2	TRBJ2-7	TGTGCCAGCAGCTTAGGGACTAGCGGGCCCGGCTACGAGCAGTACTTC	CASSLGTSGPGYEQYF
12	-	TRBV7-2	-	TRBJ1-1	TGTGCCAGCAGCTGGGGACTCGGGTGGGCTTTCTTT	CASSWGLGWAFF
13	few	TRBV27	-	TRBJ2-1	TGTGCCAGCAACGAGGGAACGAACAATGAGCAGTTCTTC	CASNEGTNNEQFF
15	-	TRBV6-5	TRBD1	TRBJ2-7	TGTGCCAGCACCGCATGGGGACAGGGAACGGGCGAGCAGTACTTC	CASTAWGQGTGEQYF
15	-	TRBV11-2	-	TRBJ1-6	TGTGCCAGCAGCCAAGGACAGCACGGGAATTCACCCCTCCACTTT	CASSQGQHGNSPLHF
16	few	TRBV27	TRBD1	TRBJ1-1	TGTGCCAGCAGAAAGGGACAGGCCAAAGCGAACACTGAAGCTTTCTTT	CASRKGQAKANTEAFF
13	-	TRBV9	-	TRBJ2-2	TGTGCCAGCAGCAAAGACTTTACCGGGGAGCTGTTTTTT	CASSKDFTGELFF
16	-	TRBV19	-	TRBJ2-4	TGTGCCAGTAGTATAGATCTACTTGTGGGGGGAAACATTCAGTACTTC	CASSIDLLVGGNIQYF
14	-	TRBV28	TRBD1	TRBJ1-5	TGTGCCAGCAGTTTACTCAGGGGGTTTCAGCCCCAGCATTTT	CASSLLRGFQPQHF
18	-	TRBV1	-	TRBJ2-1	TGCACCAGCAGCCTCGGACTAGCGGGTTCCTCTTACTACAATGAGCAGTTCTTC	CTSSLGLAGSSYYNEQFF
15	-	TRBV3-1/TRBV3-2	TRBD1	TRBJ1-2	TGTGCCAGCAGCCAAACCAGACAGGGACCCTATGGCTACACCTTC	CASSQTRQGPYGYTF
18	few	TRBV5-1	TRBD2	TRBJ2-3	TGCGCCAGCAGTTTTGGTAGCGGGAGGGCCCTCGGCACAGATACGCAGTATTTT	CASSFGSGRALGTDTQYF
13	-	TRBV7-2	TRBD2	TRBJ2-7	TGTGCCAGCAGCCCCGCGGGAGGGTATGAGCAGTACTTC	CASSPAGGYEQYF
15	-	TRBV29-1	TRBD1	TRBJ1-4	TGCAGCGTTGAAACAGGGGGCTCGGCTAATGAAAAACTGTTTTTT	CSVETGGSANEKLFF
16	-	TRBV6-2/TRBV6-3	TRBD1	TRBJ1-2	TGTGCCAGCAGTCGCCCCGGGACAGGGGTATTGGATGGCTACACCTTC	CASSRPGTGVLDGYTF
14	-	TRBV28	-	TRBJ1-1	TGTGCCAGCAGCCCCTTGGGGCCATGGACTGAAGCTTTCTTT	CASSPLGPWTEAFF
16	-	TRBV28	-	TRBJ1-1	TGTGCCAGCAGTTCCCTTCGGACTGCTGGGTACACTGAAGCTTTCTTT	CASSSLRTAGYTEAFF
17	-	TRBV3-1/TRBV3-2	TRBD2	TRBJ2-3	TGTGCCAGCAGCCGGGGGACTAGCGGGGTTTTTGGAGATACGCAGTATTTT	CASSRGTSGVFGDTQYF
16	-	TRBV27	TRBD1	TRBJ2-2	TGTGCCAGCAGCACTACTAGGACAGGGTCCACCGGGGAGCTGTTTTTT	CASSTTRTGSTGELFF
15	few	TRBV4-3	TRBD1	TRBJ1-5	TGCGCCAGCAGCTCGGGCAGGGGGAGCAATCAGCCCCAGCATTTT	CASSSGRGSNQPQHF
13	-	TRBV29-1	TRBD1	TRBJ1-1	TGCAGCGCCGAGGACAGGGTGAACACTGAAGCTTTCTTT	CSAEDRVNTEAFF
14	-	TRBV19	TRBD1	TRBJ2-7	TGTGCCAGTAGTCTAGGACAGGGGCCCTACGAGCAGTACTTC	CASSLGQGPYEQYF